Shown below are 9 T cell receptor beta chains from a single sample sequenced in a study of CD8 T cells in Susac syndrome. Random hexamers were used to reverse transcribe 0.5 to 1 ug of RNA. TCRdb called the immunoSEQ multiplex PCR reads again in MiXCR, with one record for every CDR3 protein. The table records 180,000 or so distinct CDR3 sequences, 90% to 95% of them present only once. The sample comprised CD4+ T cells from PBMCs. The source of these receptors is a human donor with multiple sclerosis.

This chain uses TRBV7-6 with TRBJ2-3; 8 bases fit TRBD2. Trimming at V came to 6 bases and at J to 4 bases, leaving 9 bases not matched to a gene. The germline CDR1 and CDR2 sequences are SGHVS and FNYEAQ. This CDR3 spans 15 amino acids. CDR3 DNA sequence: TGTGCCAGCAGGCCCGGGACTAGGGAAGCAGATACGCAGTATTTT. This encodes CASRPGTREADTQYF.

The genes are TRBV29-1 and TRBJ1-1; 7 bases are a match to TRBD1. The ends lost 6 bases at V and 0 bases at J; junction bases unmatched: 10. The germline gives CDR1 SQVTM, CDR2 ANQGSEA. The CDR3 is 15 amino acids. The CDR3 nucleotides read TGCAGCGTCTCGGACAGGAGGGTAATGAACACTGAAGCTTTCTTT. Encoded protein: CSVSDRRVMNTEAFF.

This chain's CDR3 is CASSPRASGGARNEQFF. Written as DNA, the CDR3 is TGTGCCAGCAGCCCTCGAGCTAGCGGGGGGGCTAGGAATGAGCAGTTCTTC. The genes are TRBV4-2 and TRBJ2-1; 12 positions agree with TRBD2. The CDR3 covers 17 residues. The junction had 11 bases not matched to a gene; V was cut back by 4 bases and J by 7 bases. Germline V CDR1 and CDR2: LGHNA, YNFKEQ.

This chain uses TRBV29-1 with TRBJ1-1; D uncertain. Germline V gives CDR1 SQVTM, CDR2 ANQGSEA. The CDR3 consists of 14 residues. The V end was cut by 6 bases, the J end by 1 base, with 15 bases between. The CDR3 nucleotides read TGCAGCGTCCTCCGTGGACGCCAGAACACTGAAGCTTTCTTT. Encoded protein: CSVLRGRQNTEAFF.

This rearrangement joins TRBV14 to TRBJ2-7; D not certain. Germline values: CDR1 SGHDN, CDR2 FVKESK. Between the trimmed V and J ends, which lost 3 bases and 7 bases, there was a span of 7 bases. This CDR3 comprises 11 residues. The CDR3 DNA sequence: TGTGCCAGCAGCCAGTTCGCGGAGCAGTACTTC. It specifies CASSQFAEQYF.

V usage is TRBV24-1 and J usage is TRBJ2-5; 10 bases line up with TRBD1. This CDR3 region has 14 residues. After removal of 4 bases from V and 4 bases from J, the junction contained 2 bases not matched to a gene. Germline CDR1 reads KGHDR; CDR2 reads SFDVKD. The CDR3 DNA reads as TGTGCCACCAGTGACGGGACAGGGGCAGAGACCCAGTACTTC. Translating gives CATSDGTGAETQYF.

The V call is TRBV5-1, the J call TRBJ2-5; possibly TRBD1 for D (5 bases). With 4 bases removed from V and 1 base from J, the gap between germline ends came to 17 bases. The V gene's germline CDR1 is SGHRS and CDR2 YFSETQ. This CDR3 region has 16 residues. The CDR3 DNA is TGCGCCAGCAGCCCCCCCATACGACAGAGCCAAGAGACCCAGTACTTC. This codes for CASSPPIRQSQETQYF. The full variable domain, rest sourced from reference TRBV5-1 and TRBJ2-5, is KAGVTQTPRYLIKTRGQQVTLSCSPISGHRSVSWYQQTPGQGLQFLFEYFSETQRNKGNFPGRFSGRQFSNSRSEMNVSTLELGDSALYLCASSPPIRQSQETQYFGPGTRLLVL.

The rearrangement links TRBV5-1 to TRBJ2-3, with no clear D. V was clipped by 4 bases and J by 3 bases, with 6 bases between them. This CDR3 comprises 12 residues. Germline lookup yields CDR1 SGHRS and CDR2 YFSETQ. CDR3 coding DNA: TGCGCCAGCAGCGTCAGGACAGATACGCAGTATTTT. This encodes CASSVRTDTQYF.

The V call is TRBV3-1, the J call TRBJ2-2, with D unresolved. Germline CDR1 LGHDT, CDR2 YNNKEL (reference sequence). The V end was cut by 4 bases, the J end by 3 bases, with 12 bases between. The CDR3 sequence is 15 residues long. The CDR3 bases are TGTGCCAGCAGCCCTACAAGAATTTACACCGGGGAGCTGTTTTTT. It translates to CASSPTRIYTGELFF.